This T cell receptor (beta chain) was sequenced in a study of siplizumab effects on memory and regulatory T cells (dated by TCRdb to 2018 to 2020). Background on the whole study: The effect of the anti-CD2 antibody siplizumab on alloreactive T-cell subsets was examined in allogeneic mixed lymphocyte reactions constructed from human PBMCs.

Overall study outcomes, separate from this receptor: Among mappable alloreactive CD4+ clones, the Treg-derived fraction averaged about 70% with siplizumab versus around 25% in control reactions. Unstimulated naive T cells appeared to be more diverse than memory T cells, and naive cells seemed to make a substantial contribution to the alloresponse. Siplizumab significantly reduced the cumulative frequency of alloreactive sequences traceable to unstimulated CD4+ memory T cells. About 75-97% of proliferating CD4+ or CD8+ clones could not be given a naive or memory phenotype. Sequences below about 10^-5 frequency were poorly captured, so only a minor fraction of alloreactive clones could be mapped to unstimulated subsets. Whether proliferating Tregs from siplizumab cultures were suppressive was not functionally confirmed.

Libraries were made using the immunoSEQ multiplex PCR assay. Around 10^5 TCR templates per sample were assayed by the deep sequencing platform. Genomic DNA extracted from sorted T cells was used for TCRbeta CDR3 sequencing. In the source study's methods: Clonal analysis of TCRbeta CDR3 data was done in the R programming language. Alloreactive CD4+ and CD8+ clones were identified by comparing unstimulated samples to CFSE-low samples taken after the reaction. Regulatory or non-regulatory origin of alloreactive CD4+ clones was assigned by matching sequences to the sorted unstimulated Treg and non-Treg repertoires. TCRdb mirrors the immuneACCESS table, restricted to in-frame sequences. Some clones are absent from its copies; in checked studies, under half trace to an unresolved V gene, and the reason for the others is unknown. The DNA was the basis for D and trimming; V, J and clone size are from that table. Recorded for this sample are 100,000 to 120,000 clones; roughly 91% of them occurred a single time. The ten largest clones represent about 0.34% of the sample.

With regard to this clone: The clone's antigen remains unknown. No much larger clonotype is one base removed from it; base qualities were not supplied.

Sorted unstimulated T cells, along with proliferating T cells recovered from mixed lymphocyte reactions, underwent TCRbeta CDR3 sequencing. Fresh whole blood from 9 to 10 HLA-typed healthy donors served as the source for isolating PBMCs. As encoded in the germline V gene, CDR1 is SNHLY while CDR2 is FYNNEI. Including the terminal cysteine and phenylalanine, the CDR3 comprises 13 residues. Only CDR3 DNA is held: 39 bases, read in frame from base 1. At the junction V is shortened by 4 bases and J by 6 bases, with 12 bases in between. The chain is made from TRBV2 and TRBJ2-5, with no reliable assignment of the D segment. The clonotype was recovered from a human donor in good health. Input material: CD4+ T cells sorted from blood. The CDR3 is CASSVSDLKTQYF. The DNA reads as follows: TGTGCCAGCAGTGTATCAGACCTCAAGACCCAGTACTTC.